Below are 23 T cell receptor beta chains sequenced from a single sample in a study of shared clonotypes between healthy human individuals. Some clones are missing from TCRdb's copy, which holds only in-frame ones; the method was immunoSEQ multiplex PCR. Of some 2,500,000 clones in the sample, 90% to 95% were seen once. The sample consisted of naive CD4+ T cells from PBMCs. The subset was: CD45RA+ positively selected. The receptors originated from a man between 18 and 29 years old in good health. Some clones in this sample may be carry-over from other donors' samples.

The V and J genes are TRBV14 and TRBJ1-1, with 7 bases lining up with TRBD1. Germline values: CDR1 SGHDN, CDR2 FVKESK. The CDR3 has 15 residues. Trimming took 4 bases from V and 2 from J; bases not matched to a gene: 7. The CDR3 protein is CASSRLQGGNTEAFF. DNA of the CDR3: TGTGCCAGCAGCCGACTTCAGGGGGGAAACACTGAAGCTTTCTTT. Full variable domain (remainder filled in from reference TRBV14 and TRBJ1-1): EAGVTQFPSHSVIEKGQTVTLRCDPISGHDNLYWYRRVMGKEIKFLLHFVKESKQDESGMPNNRFLAERTGGTYSTLKVQPAELEDSGVYFCASSRLQGGNTEAFFGQGTRLTVV.

The genes are TRBV5-1 and TRBJ2-3; D may be TRBD1 or TRBD2 (5 bases each). V lost 4 bases, J lost 5 bases, and 14 bases lay in between. The germline V gene encodes CDR1 SGHRS and CDR2 YFSETQ. The CDR3 spans 14 residues. CDR3 region: CASSGGLPGDTQYF. The CDR3 DNA sequence: TGCGCCAGCAGCGGGGGATTGCCCGGAGATACGCAGTATTTT. The full variable domain, completed using reference TRBV5-1 and TRBJ2-3, is KAGVTQTPRYLIKTRGQQVTLSCSPISGHRSVSWYQQTPGQGLQFLFEYFSETQRNKGNFPGRFSGRQFSNSRSEMNVSTLELGDSALYLCASSGGLPGDTQYFGPGTRLTVL.

The chain recombines TRBV18 with TRBJ1-1; a weak D match, TRBD1 (6 bases). Trimming left V 6 bases short and J 7 bases short, with 15 bases between. This CDR3 contains 13 residues. The germline V gene has CDR1 KGHSH and CDR2 LQKENI. Here the CDR3 reads CASSDDRSSEAFF. DNA of the CDR3: TGTGCCAGCTCCGACGACAGGTCAAGTGAAGCTTTCTTT.

CDR3 in DNA: TGTGCCAGCAGCCAAGCCTTGGGACAGGCCGCTTACGAGCAGTACTTC. This codes for CASSQALGQAAYEQYF. The rearrangement links TRBV4-2 to TRBJ2-7, with 8 bases fitting TRBD1. V was pared by 1 base and J by 4 bases, with 9 bases of the junction left unmatched. This CDR3 has 16 amino acids. CDR1 is LGHNA and CDR2 is YNFKEQ in the germline V gene.

The chain carries TRBV5-1 and TRBJ2-7; D could derive from TRBD1 or TRBD2 (5 bases each). The CDR3 sequence is 12 residues long. V was trimmed by 5 bases and J by 6 bases, leaving 12 bases between them. Germline V lookup: CDR1 SGHRS, CDR2 YFSETQ. CDR3: CASRGETGEQYF. CDR3 DNA sequence: TGCGCCAGCAGGGGGGAGACGGGCGAGCAGTACTTC.

This chain links TRBV5-1 with TRBJ2-2; D remains unclear. Germline V lookup: CDR1 SGHRS, CDR2 YFSETQ. This CDR3 contains 15 residues. The germline V and J ends were trimmed by 0 bases and 7 bases, with 13 bases remaining between them. The CDR3: CASSLALLNGGELFF. The DNA of the CDR3 is TGCGCCAGCAGCTTGGCCCTCCTTAACGGCGGGGAGCTGTTTTTT. Based on the CDR3 plus reference TRBV5-1 and TRBJ2-2, the full variable domain is KAGVTQTPRYLIKTRGQQVTLSCSPISGHRSVSWYQQTPGQGLQFLFEYFSETQRNKGNFPGRFSGRQFSNSRSEMNVSTLELGDSALYLCASSLALLNGGELFFGEGSRLTVL.

The chain joins TRBV5-6 to TRBJ2-7; TRBD1 matches 8 bases. CDR1 and CDR2 from the germline V gene are SGHDT and YYEEEE. J lost 5 bases, V lost 4 bases, and 8 bases had no gene match. The CDR3 is 14 amino acids. The CDR3 reads CASSLGTGLNEQYF. CDR3 coding DNA: TGTGCCAGCAGCCTCGGGACAGGCCTCAACGAGCAGTACTTC. The entire variable domain, with the rest obtained from reference TRBV5-6 and TRBJ2-7, is as follows: DAGVTQSPTHLIKTRGQQVTLRCSPKSGHDTVSWYQQALGQGPQFIFQYYEEEERQRGNFPDRFSGHQFPNYSSELNVNALLLGDSALYLCASSLGTGLNEQYFGPGTRLTVT.

This chain joins TRBV25-1 and TRBJ2-2, with D tentatively TRBD2 (5 bases). CDR3 length: 13 residues. Deletions cut 8 bases from V and 4 bases from J, with 11 bases between. The germline V gene has CDR1 MGHDK and CDR2 SYGVNS. The CDR3 is CASRGLGTGELFF. For the CDR3, the DNA is TGTGCCAGCCGCGGGCTTGGCACCGGGGAGCTGTTTTTT.

This clone was seen just once. The rearrangement uses TRBV7-8 and TRBJ1-2; tentatively, D is TRBD1 (5 bases). Trimming took off 1 base at V and 5 bases at J, with 11 bases between the two ends. This CDR3 has 14 residues. Germline assignment: CDR1 SGHVS and CDR2 FQNEAQ. The CDR3 DNA is TGTGCCAGCAGCTTAGGCGCAGGGTGGTATGGCTACACCTTC. It translates to CASSLGAGWYGYTF.

In the case of this clone: Within the sample, other DNA sequences also encode this same CDR3. The gene calls are TRBV28 and TRBJ1-5; perhaps TRBD1 as D (5 bases). Germline assignment: CDR1 MDHEN and CDR2 SYDVKM. Trimming left V 8 bases short and J 7 bases short, with 9 bases between. The CDR3 spans 11 residues. The chain's CDR3 is CASRRGQPQHF. CDR3 sequence (DNA): TGTGCCAGCCGGCGGGGCCAGCCCCAGCATTTT.

V is TRBV4-1 and J is TRBJ2-2; 11 bases line up with TRBD2. The CDR3 length is 17 residues. Germline CDR1 reads MGHRA; CDR2 reads YSYEKL. V lost 5 bases to trimming and J lost 4 bases; unmatched junction nucleotides: 9. CDR3 sequence: CASSVRTSGLGTGELFF. Written as DNA, the CDR3 is TGCGCCAGCAGCGTTCGGACTAGCGGGCTCGGCACCGGGGAGCTGTTTTTT.

The rearrangement uses TRBV18 and TRBJ1-1; TRBD1 is a possible D gene (6 bases). Trimming left V 3 bases short and J 1 base short, with 9 bases between. Germline V gene data show CDR1 as KGHSH and CDR2 as LQKENI. CDR3 length: 14 residues. The CDR3 DNA follows: TGTGCCAGCTCACCGACGGACAGGAACACTGAAGCTTTCTTT. Protein: CASSPTDRNTEAFF. Filled out from reference TRBV18 and TRBJ1-1, the complete variable domain reads NAGVMQNPRHLVRRRGQEARLRCSPMKGHSHVYWYRQLPEEGLKFMVYLQKENIIDESGMPKERFSAEFPKEGPSILRIQQVVRGDSAAYFCASSPTDRNTEAFFGQGTRLTVV.

This clone occurred once. The rearrangement uses TRBV5-4 and TRBJ2-5; 8 nucleotides align to TRBD2. Germline V lookup: CDR1 SGHNT, CDR2 YYREEE (reference sequence). Trimming removed 4 bases from V and 1 base from J; junction bases left unmatched: 9. The CDR3 extends over 16 amino acids. CDR3 loop: CASSQVGREVQETQYF. The CDR3 DNA reads as TGTGCCAGCAGCCAAGTCGGGCGGGAGGTCCAAGAGACCCAGTACTTC.

The chain employs TRBV18 and TRBJ2-4; D remains unclear. Trimming took off 1 base at V and 6 bases at J, with 16 bases between the two ends. Germline loops: CDR1 KGHSH, CDR2 LQKENI. The CDR3 has 16 residues. CDR3 in amino acids: CASSPQAPAGGNIQYF. CDR3 DNA sequence: TGTGCCAGCTCACCACAGGCCCCGGCTGGTGGAAACATTCAGTACTTC. The full variable domain, its missing parts supplied by reference TRBV18 and TRBJ2-4, is NAGVMQNPRHLVRRRGQEARLRCSPMKGHSHVYWYRQLPEEGLKFMVYLQKENIIDESGMPKERFSAEFPKEGPSILRIQQVVRGDSAAYFCASSPQAPAGGNIQYFGAGTRLSVL.

Remarks on this clone: The junction and the germline gene differ at one end; a read error may be behind it. The chain is built from TRBV6-1 and TRBJ1-5; 7 bases match TRBD1. Germline V lookup: CDR1 MNHNS, CDR2 SASEGT. The CDR3 has 12 amino acids. The CDR3 coding sequence is TGTGCCAGTAGACAGGGCAATCAGCTCCAGCATTTT. Protein product: CASRQGNQLQHF.

The gene calls are TRBV6-4 and TRBJ1-2, with D maybe TRBD1 (6 bases). CDR3 length: 15 amino acids. V shed 0 bases and J shed 4 bases, with 12 bases lying between them. CDR1 and CDR2 (germline): MRHNA, SNTAGT. Here the CDR3 DNA reads TGTGCCAGCAGTGACTCTTCGGGGACACCCTATGGCTACACCTTC. Translating it yields CASSDSSGTPYGYTF.

The chain joins TRBV7-6 to TRBJ1-5; tentative D call: TRBD1 (5 bases). The germline gives CDR1 SGHVS, CDR2 FNYEAQ. V was clipped by 5 bases and J by 7 bases, with 15 bases between them. The CDR3 runs 14 residues. The CDR3 region is CASSLGRGGQPQHF. As DNA, the CDR3 is TGTGCCAGCAGCCTGGGGCGGGGCGGACAGCCCCAGCATTTT.

The chain carries TRBV7-9 and TRBJ2-6; TRBD1 matches at 7 bases. V shed 5 bases, J shed 0 bases, and the junction held 10 bases outside the gene matches. Germline V lookup: CDR1 SEHNR, CDR2 FQNEAQ (reference sequence). The CDR3 loop spans 18 amino acids. This CDR3 reads CASSPPWDSVSGANVLTF. In nucleotides, the CDR3 is TGTGCCAGCAGCCCGCCATGGGACAGTGTCTCTGGGGCCAACGTCCTGACTTTC.

J is TRBJ1-1 and V is TRBV5-4, with 7 bases matching TRBD1. The CDR3 loop spans 16 amino acids. Germline-derived CDR1 and CDR2 are SGHNT and YYREEE (reference sequence). J lost 1 base, V lost 1 base, and 7 bases had no gene match. CDR3 amino acids: CASSLRKTGKNTEAFF. CDR3 nucleotides: TGTGCCAGCAGCTTGAGGAAGACAGGGAAGAACACTGAAGCTTTCTTT. Full variable domain (missing parts from reference TRBV5-4 and TRBJ1-1): ETGVTQSPTHLIKTRGQQVTLRCSSQSGHNTVSWYQQALGQGPQFIFQYYREEENGRGNFPPRFSGLQFPNYSSELNVNALELDDSALYLCASSLRKTGKNTEAFFGQGTRLTVV.

V is TRBV10-3 and J is TRBJ1-2; 7 bases fit TRBD1. CDR3 length: 15 amino acids. In germline, CDR1 is ENHRY, CDR2 SYGVKD. Germline trimming cut 4 bases from V and 4 bases from J; bases unmatched to any gene: 9. The CDR3 sequence is CAISVGQGGSYGYTF. The DNA for the CDR3 is TGTGCCATCAGTGTAGGTCAGGGGGGAAGCTATGGCTACACCTTC.

The V call is TRBV19, the J call TRBJ1-1; D possibly corresponds to TRBD1 (6 bases). Germline values: CDR1 LNHDA, CDR2 SQIVND (reference sequence). The V and J ends lost 6 bases and 1 base respectively, with 21 bases between them. This CDR3 contains 17 residues. The CDR3 is CASRSLTDRPKNTEAFF. DNA for the CDR3: TGTGCCAGTAGATCCCTTACCGACAGGCCGAAGAACACTGAAGCTTTCTTT.

Remarks on this clone: Other DNA sequences in this sample translate to the same CDR3. The chain joins TRBV9 to TRBJ2-2; weak D call: TRBD1 (6 bases). This CDR3 region has 15 residues. Germline CDR1 SGDLS, CDR2 YYNGEE. Trimming removed 0 bases at V and 4 bases at J, with 10 bases between. The CDR3 reads CASSVAWGRTGELFF. Here the CDR3 DNA reads TGTGCCAGCAGCGTAGCTTGGGGGCGCACCGGGGAGCTGTTTTTT.

The chain employs TRBV30 and TRBJ1-1, with D perhaps TRBD1 (5 bases). Germline assignment: CDR1 GTSNPN and CDR2 SVGIG (reference sequence). The CDR3 is made up of 13 amino acids. V lost 1 base and J 8 bases, leaving 14 bases between the germline ends. CDR3 sequence: CAWSEGRVGEAFF. DNA of the CDR3: TGTGCCTGGAGTGAGGGCAGGGTGGGGGAAGCTTTCTTT.